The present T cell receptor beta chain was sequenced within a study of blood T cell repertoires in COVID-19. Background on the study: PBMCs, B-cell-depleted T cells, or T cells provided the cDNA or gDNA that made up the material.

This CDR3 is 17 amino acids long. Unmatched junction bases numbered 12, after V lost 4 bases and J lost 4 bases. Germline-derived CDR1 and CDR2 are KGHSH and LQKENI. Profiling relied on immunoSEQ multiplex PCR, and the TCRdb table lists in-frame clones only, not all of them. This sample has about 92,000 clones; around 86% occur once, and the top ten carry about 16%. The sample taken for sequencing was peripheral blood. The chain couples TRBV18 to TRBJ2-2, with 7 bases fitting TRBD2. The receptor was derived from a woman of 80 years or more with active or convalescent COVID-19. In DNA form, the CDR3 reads TGTGCCAGCTCACATGGTTCGGGGACTACGGGCACCGGGGAGCTGTTTTTT. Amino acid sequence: CASSHGSGTTGTGELFF.